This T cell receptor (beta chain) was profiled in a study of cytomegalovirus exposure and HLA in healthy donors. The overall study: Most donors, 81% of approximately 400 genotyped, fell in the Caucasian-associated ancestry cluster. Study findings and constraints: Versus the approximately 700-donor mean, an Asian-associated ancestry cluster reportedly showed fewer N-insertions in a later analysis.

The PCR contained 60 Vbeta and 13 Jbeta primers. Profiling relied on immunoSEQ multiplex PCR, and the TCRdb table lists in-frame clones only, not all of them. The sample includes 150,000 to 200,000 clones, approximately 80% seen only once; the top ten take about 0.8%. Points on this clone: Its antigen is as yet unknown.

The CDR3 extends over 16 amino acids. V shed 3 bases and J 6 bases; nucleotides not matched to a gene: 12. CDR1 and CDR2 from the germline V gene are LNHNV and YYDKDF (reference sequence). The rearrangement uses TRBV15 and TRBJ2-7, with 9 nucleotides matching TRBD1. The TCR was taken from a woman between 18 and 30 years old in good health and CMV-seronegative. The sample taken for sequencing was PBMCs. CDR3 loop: CATSSSPGQGGLEQYF. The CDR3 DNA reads TGTGCCACCAGCAGCTCCCCGGGACAGGGAGGGCTCGAGCAGTACTTC.